The rows below give T cell receptor beta chains drawn from one sample of a study of response to subunit inactivated influenza vaccine. MiXCR, applied by TCRdb to the RT-PCR reads, yields one record per CDR3 protein. The table lists approximately 290,000 distinct CDR3 sequences, 22% of them singletons, with about a tenth in the top ten. Sequencing was performed on PBMCs from blood, taken approximately 20 months after vaccination. Receptors were obtained from a man aged 50 to 69 who received an inactivated influenza vaccine. Each CDR3 is given with its conserved first and last residue. The D gene is left open where the match is weak. Not all rows give a size; the values are once, few, many and, for expanded clones, a class.

>TRBV11-2|NA|NA|TRBJ2-3
TGTGCCAGCAGCTTAGCGGGGGCCCCAGCGGGTACGCAGTATTTT
CASSLAGAPAGTQYF
>TRBV7-9|many|NA|TRBJ1-1
TGTGCCAGCAGCTTAGTTGGCAGATCTGAAGCTTTCTTT
CASSLVGRSEAFF
>TRBV28|few|TRBD1|TRBJ2-7
TGTGCCAGCAGTGCGCTAGGGGGCCCGTCCTACGAGCAGTACTTC
CASSALGGPSYEQYF
>TRBV12-3/TRBV12-4|NA|NA|TRBJ1-2
TGTGCCAGCACCTTAAGAGGGAGCGGCTACACCTTC
CASTLRGSGYTF
>TRBV18|NA|TRBD1|TRBJ1-5
TGTGCCAGCTCACCACCGACAGGGTGGCCCCAGCATTTT
CASSPPTGWPQHF
>TRBV5-1|many|TRBD1|TRBJ1-1
TGCGCCAGCAGCTTGGAGGGGGCCACTGAAGCTTTCTTT
CASSLEGATEAFF
>TRBV4-1|NA|NA|TRBJ1-6
TGCGCCAGCAGCCAAGGCGCAACTGGGGCCGACTACTATTCACCCCTCCACTTT
CASSQGATGADYYSPLHF
>TRBV20-1|many|NA|TRBJ1-5
TGCAGTGCTAGAGATTTGGCAGGAAATCAGCCCCAGCATTTT
CSARDLAGNQPQHF
>TRBV20-1|many|NA|TRBJ2-7
TGCAGTGCCCCAGTTAACCGTAATTCCTACGAGCAGTACTTC
CSAPVNRNSYEQYF
>TRBV7-9|few|TRBD1|TRBJ1-6
TGTGCCAGCAGCCTCCGGGACAGGGGGCTCCGGAGTTCACCCCTCCACTTT
CASSLRDRGLRSSPLHF
>TRBV27|NA|TRBD1|TRBJ1-4
TGTGCCAGCAGGAGGGGACAGCCGAATGAAAAACTGTTTTTT
CASRRGQPNEKLFF
>TRBV12-3/TRBV12-4|few|TRBD2|TRBJ2-1
TGTGCCAGCAGTTTAATAGCGGGGGAGCAGTTCTTC
CASSLIAGEQFF
>TRBV7-8|NA|NA|TRBJ2-7
TGTGCCAGCAGCTCCGCGAGCGCCTTGGAGCAGTACTTC
CASSSASALEQYF
>TRBV7-6|few|NA|TRBJ1-5
TGTGCCAGCAGCTTATCGGGGCCAAATCAGCCCCAGCATTTT
CASSLSGPNQPQHF
>TRBV10-3|NA|NA|TRBJ1-1
TGTGCCATCAGTGACCGGGCTTACGAAGCTTTCTTT
CAISDRAYEAFF
>TRBV28|NA|NA|TRBJ2-3
TGTGCCAGCAGTTTGGTACAGGACCGCACAGATACGCAGTATTTT
CASSLVQDRTDTQYF
>TRBV20-1|NA|TRBD1|TRBJ2-2
TGCAGTGCTAGAGCAACACCGGGACAGGGATATTCGAACACCGGGGAGCTGTTTTTT
CSARATPGQGYSNTGELFF
>TRBV5-1|few|NA|TRBJ2-1
TGCGCCAGCAGGCCAGGGTTCCCAATCACCGGGGAGCAGTTCTTC
CASRPGFPITGEQFF
>TRBV5-1|NA|TRBD2|TRBJ2-1
TGCGCCAGCAGCTTTCCGAGCGGGAGTTTCCCTTACAATGAGCAGTTCTTC
CASSFPSGSFPYNEQFF
>TRBV4-1|few|NA|TRBJ1-4
TGCGCCAGCAGCCAAGTCAGTAGGTTGTCAGGAGCTAATGAAAAACTGTTTTTT
CASSQVSRLSGANEKLFF
>TRBV5-1|many|NA|TRBJ1-2
TGCGCCAGCAGCTTGTGGGATAACTATGGCTACACCTTC
CASSLWDNYGYTF
>TRBV11-2|NA|NA|TRBJ1-1
TGTGCCAGCAGCTTAAGGCTTTTCGGGGTGGCTGAAGCTTTCTTT
CASSLRLFGVAEAFF
>TRBV7-8|NA|NA|TRBJ2-6
TGTGCCAGCAGCTTATGGGGCATTGGCTACGGGGCCAACGTCCTGACTTTC
CASSLWGIGYGANVLTF
>TRBV4-3|many|NA|TRBJ1-4
TGCGCCAGCAGCCAAGAAAATCGCTCCCCAAACGAAAAACTGTTTTTT
CASSQENRSPNEKLFF
>TRBV7-9|few|TRBD1|TRBJ1-6
TGTGCCAGCAGCCCCCGACAGGGGAATAATTCACCCCTCCACTTT
CASSPRQGNNSPLHF
>TRBV27|NA|TRBD2|TRBJ2-1
TGTGCCAGCAGTTCTGGGGCTAGCGGGGGCCTGAGCTCCTACAATGAGCAGTTCTTC
CASSSGASGGLSSYNEQFF
>TRBV7-9|NA|TRBD2|TRBJ2-3
TGTGCCAGCATCGTTGTTGGCGGGGGGGCCCCAGATACGCAGTATTTT
CASIVVGGGAPDTQYF
>TRBV20-1|many|NA|TRBJ2-5
TGCAGTGCCACCACAGGGAGAGAGACCCAGTACTTC
CSATTGRETQYF
>TRBV14|many|NA|TRBJ1-5
TGTGCCAGCAGCCAAGCCCAGAGTCAGCCCCAGCATTTT
CASSQAQSQPQHF
>TRBV6-2/TRBV6-3|NA|NA|TRBJ2-3
TGTGCCAGCAGTTTCCCACTAGGGTGGGCAGATACGCAGTATTTT
CASSFPLGWADTQYF
>TRBV4-3|NA|NA|TRBJ1-6
TGCGCCAGCAGCCAAGAAGTAACGGTTGGACCCCTCCACTTT
CASSQEVTVGPLHF
>TRBV9|many|NA|TRBJ1-2
TGTGCCAGCAGCGTAGATCACAGGCTGCATGGCTACACCTTC
CASSVDHRLHGYTF
>TRBV7-6|few|TRBD1|TRBJ2-7
TGTGCCAGCAGCTGGACAGGTTACGAGCAGTACTTC
CASSWTGYEQYF
>TRBV19|NA|NA|TRBJ1-2
TGTGCCAGTAGTATCCTGACAGGCTATAACTATGGCTACACCTTC
CASSILTGYNYGYTF
>TRBV28|NA|TRBD2|TRBJ2-1
TGTGCCAGCAGTTCAAATAGGCGCGGGGGGGCGTACAATGAGCAGTTCTTC
CASSSNRRGGAYNEQFF
>TRBV4-3|NA|TRBD2|TRBJ2-1
TGCGCCAGCAGCCAAGGGCTACTAGCGGGAGGTCTAAGCTCCTACAATGCGCAGTTCTTC
CASSQGLLAGGLSSYNAQFF
>TRBV9|few|TRBD1|TRBJ2-1
TGTGCCAGCAGCGCCCCGAGGACAGGGGCGTCCAATGAGCAGTTCTTC
CASSAPRTGASNEQFF
>TRBV4-2|few|NA|TRBJ1-1
TGTGCCAGCAGCCAAGATTTATACCAACCTGAAGCTTTCTTT
CASSQDLYQPEAFF
>TRBV12-3/TRBV12-4|many|NA|TRBJ1-2
TGTGCCAGCAGCCCCGACAGGCCAATTGGTGGCTACACCTTC
CASSPDRPIGGYTF
>TRBV15|NA|NA|TRBJ2-4
TGTGCCACCAGCAGAGATAGGGGGGCAACGGGGGCCAAAAACATTCAGTACTTC
CATSRDRGATGAKNIQYF
>TRBV20-1|many|TRBD1|TRBJ2-5
TGCAGTGCTTACGACAGGGGCATCCAAGAGACCCAGTACTTC
CSAYDRGIQETQYF
>TRBV18|NA|NA|TRBJ2-3
TGTGCCAGCTCACCGCCGTCTCCGGGCAGCACAGATACGCAGTATTTT
CASSPPSPGSTDTQYF
>TRBV20-1|NA|NA|TRBJ2-7
TGCAGTGCTAGAGATCCCCTAGCCTACGAGCAGTACTTC
CSARDPLAYEQYF
>TRBV7-9|NA|NA|TRBJ2-3
TGTGCCAGCATGCTAGCTGGTAATACGCAGTATTTT
CASMLAGNTQYF
>TRBV11-1|many|NA|TRBJ1-1
TGTGCCAGCAGCTTACAGAACACTGAAGCTTTCTTT
CASSLQNTEAFF
>TRBV19|NA|NA|TRBJ2-7
TGTGCCAGTAGTATAGTAGGACTCCCTTCCTACGAGCAGTACTTC
CASSIVGLPSYEQYF
>TRBV15|NA|NA|TRBJ2-1
TGTGCCACCAGCAGGGGACTGAGCTCCTACAATGAGCAGTTCTTC
CATSRGLSSYNEQFF
>TRBV10-3|NA|TRBD1|TRBJ2-3
TGTGCCCTTTCTAAGGGGGCCGTAACAGATACGCAGTATTTT
CALSKGAVTDTQYF
>TRBV7-9|NA|NA|TRBJ1-3
TGTGCCAGCAGCTTACAGTACTCTGGAAACACCATATGTTTT
CASSLQYSGNTICF
>TRBV20-1|NA|TRBD2|TRBJ2-1
TGCAGTGCTAGAGATAGCGGGAGCTCCTACAATGAGCAGTTCTTC
CSARDSGSSYNEQFF
>TRBV20-1|few|TRBD2|TRBJ2-7
TGCAGTGCTAGAAAGCCGGGACTAGCGGATCGAACCTACGAGCAGTACTTC
CSARKPGLADRTYEQYF
>TRBV12-3/TRBV12-4|NA|NA|TRBJ1-3
TGTGCCAGCAGGTTGCCCTCACGGGGGTCTGGAAACACCATATATTTT
CASRLPSRGSGNTIYF
>TRBV12-3/TRBV12-4|few|NA|TRBJ2-1
TGTGCCAGCACCTACCCCGGGATGCCCCAGTTCTTC
CASTYPGMPQFF
>TRBV6-2/TRBV6-3|NA|TRBD2|TRBJ2-3
TGTGCCAGCAAGACTAGCGGGGGAGAAAATACGCAGTATTTT
CASKTSGGENTQYF
>TRBV20-1|NA|TRBD1|TRBJ1-1
TGCAGTGCCCGGCGGGACAGGGTCACTGAAGCTTTCTTT
CSARRDRVTEAFF